The source of this TCR beta chain is a study of T cell repertoires in cytomegalovirus infection. Study-level information: Both a matching HLA type and CMV infection were indicated by public TCR beta signatures.

V dropped 8 bases and J dropped 3; count of bases not matched to a gene: 7. The germline V gene has CDR1 SGHTA and CDR2 FQGNSA. The CDR3 runs 14 residues. This clonotype was counted many times. TCRdb reprocessed the reads with MiXCR, giving one entry per CDR3 protein. This sample has roughly 300,000 distinct CDR3 sequences, with around a tenth found just once. Sequencing was carried out using PBMCs. The V call is TRBV7-2, the J call TRBJ2-1, with 7 bases that match TRBD2. The clonotype comes from a human donor in good health (CMV status not recorded). Some clones in this sample may be carry-over from other donors' samples. The CDR3 region is CASATSNGYNEQFF. The CDR3 DNA follows: TGTGCCAGCGCGACTAGCAACGGCTACAATGAGCAGTTCTTC.